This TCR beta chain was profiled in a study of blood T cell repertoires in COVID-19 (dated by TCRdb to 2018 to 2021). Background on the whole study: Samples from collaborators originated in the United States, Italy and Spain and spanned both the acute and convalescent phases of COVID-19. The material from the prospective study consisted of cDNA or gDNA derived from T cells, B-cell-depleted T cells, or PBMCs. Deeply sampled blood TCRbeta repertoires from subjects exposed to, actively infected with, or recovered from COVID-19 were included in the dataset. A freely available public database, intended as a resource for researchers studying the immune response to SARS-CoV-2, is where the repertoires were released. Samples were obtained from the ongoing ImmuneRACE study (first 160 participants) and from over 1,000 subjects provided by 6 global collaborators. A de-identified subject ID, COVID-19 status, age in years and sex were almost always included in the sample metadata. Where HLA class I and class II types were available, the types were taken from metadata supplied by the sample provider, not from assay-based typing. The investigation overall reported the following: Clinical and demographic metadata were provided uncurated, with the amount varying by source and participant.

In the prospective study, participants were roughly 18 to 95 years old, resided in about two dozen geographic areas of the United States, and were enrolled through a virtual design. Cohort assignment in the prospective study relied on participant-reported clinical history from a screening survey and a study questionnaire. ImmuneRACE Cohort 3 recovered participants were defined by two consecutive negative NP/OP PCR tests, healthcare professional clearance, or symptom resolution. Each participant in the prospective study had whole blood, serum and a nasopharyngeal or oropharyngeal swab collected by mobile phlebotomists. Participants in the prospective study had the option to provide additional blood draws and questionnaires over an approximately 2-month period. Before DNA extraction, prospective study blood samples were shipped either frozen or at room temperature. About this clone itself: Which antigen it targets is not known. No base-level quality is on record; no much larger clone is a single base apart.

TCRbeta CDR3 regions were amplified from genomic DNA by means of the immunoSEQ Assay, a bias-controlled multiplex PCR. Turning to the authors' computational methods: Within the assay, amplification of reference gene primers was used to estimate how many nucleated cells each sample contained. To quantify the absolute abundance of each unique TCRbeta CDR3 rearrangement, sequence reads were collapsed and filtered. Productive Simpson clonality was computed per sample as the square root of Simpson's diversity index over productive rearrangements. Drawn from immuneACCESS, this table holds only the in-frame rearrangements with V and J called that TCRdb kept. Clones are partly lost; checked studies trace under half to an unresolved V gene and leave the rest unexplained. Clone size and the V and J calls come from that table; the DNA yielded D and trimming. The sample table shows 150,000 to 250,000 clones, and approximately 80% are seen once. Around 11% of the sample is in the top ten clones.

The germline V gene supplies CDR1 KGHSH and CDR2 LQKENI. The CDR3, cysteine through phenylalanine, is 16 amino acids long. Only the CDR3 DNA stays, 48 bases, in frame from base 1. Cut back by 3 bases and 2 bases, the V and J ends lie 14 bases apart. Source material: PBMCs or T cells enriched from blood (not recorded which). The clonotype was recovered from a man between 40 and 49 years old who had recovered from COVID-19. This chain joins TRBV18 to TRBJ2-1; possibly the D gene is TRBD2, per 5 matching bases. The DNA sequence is TGTGCCAGCTCACCCCCCGGGAAGGTCCCCTACAATGAGCAGTTCTTC. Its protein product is CASSPPGKVPYNEQFF.